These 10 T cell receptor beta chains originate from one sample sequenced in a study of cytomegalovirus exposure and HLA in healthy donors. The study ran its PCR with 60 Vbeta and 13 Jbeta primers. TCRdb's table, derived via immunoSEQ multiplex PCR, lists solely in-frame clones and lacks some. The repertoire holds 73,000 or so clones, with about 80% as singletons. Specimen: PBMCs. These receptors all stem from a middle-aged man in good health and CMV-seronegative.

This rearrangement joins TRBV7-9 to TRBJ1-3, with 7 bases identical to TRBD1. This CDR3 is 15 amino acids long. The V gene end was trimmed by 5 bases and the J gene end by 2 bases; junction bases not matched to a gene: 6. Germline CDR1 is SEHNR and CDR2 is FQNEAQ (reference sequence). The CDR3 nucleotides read TGTGCCAGCAGCCCAACAACAGGGGCTGGAAACACCATATATTTT. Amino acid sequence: CASSPTTGAGNTIYF. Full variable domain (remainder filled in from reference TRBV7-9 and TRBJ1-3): DTGVSQNPRHKITKRGQNVTFRCDPISEHNRLYWYRQTLGQGPEFLTYFQNEAQLEKSRLLSDRFSAERPKGSFSTLEIQRTEQGDSAMYLCASSPTTGAGNTIYFGEGSWLTVV.

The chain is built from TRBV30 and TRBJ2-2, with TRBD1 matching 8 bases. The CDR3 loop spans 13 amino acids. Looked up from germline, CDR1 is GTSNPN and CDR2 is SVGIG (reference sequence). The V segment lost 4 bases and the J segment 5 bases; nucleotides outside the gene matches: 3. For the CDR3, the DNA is TGTGCCTGGAACGACAGGGGAACCGGGGAGCTGTTTTTT. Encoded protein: CAWNDRGTGELFF.

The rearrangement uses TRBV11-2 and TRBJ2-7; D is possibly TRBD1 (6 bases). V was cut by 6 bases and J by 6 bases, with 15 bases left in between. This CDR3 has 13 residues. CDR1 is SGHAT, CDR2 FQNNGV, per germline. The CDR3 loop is CASRFTPGVEQYF. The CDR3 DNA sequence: TGTGCCAGCAGATTCACACCAGGGGTCGAGCAGTACTTC.

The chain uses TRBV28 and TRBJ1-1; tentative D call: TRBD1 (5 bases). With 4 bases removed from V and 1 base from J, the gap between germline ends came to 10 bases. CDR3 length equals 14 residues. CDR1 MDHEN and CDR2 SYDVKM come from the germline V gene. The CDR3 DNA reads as TGTGCCAGCAGTTACCTTGGACAGAACACTGAAGCTTTCTTT. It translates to CASSYLGQNTEAFF.

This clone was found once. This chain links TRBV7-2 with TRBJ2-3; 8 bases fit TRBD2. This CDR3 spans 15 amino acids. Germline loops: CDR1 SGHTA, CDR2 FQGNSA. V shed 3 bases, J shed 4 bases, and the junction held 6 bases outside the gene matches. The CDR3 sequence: CASSLTPAGADTQYF. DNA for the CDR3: TGTGCCAGCAGCTTGACGCCAGCGGGAGCAGATACGCAGTATTTT.

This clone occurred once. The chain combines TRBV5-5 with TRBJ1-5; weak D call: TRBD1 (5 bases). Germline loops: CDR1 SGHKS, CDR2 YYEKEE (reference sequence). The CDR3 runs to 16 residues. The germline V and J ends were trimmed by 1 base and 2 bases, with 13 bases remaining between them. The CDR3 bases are TGTGCCAGCAGCTTGTTGGTTTGGGGGGGCAATCAGCCCCAGCATTTT. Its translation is CASSLLVWGGNQPQHF.

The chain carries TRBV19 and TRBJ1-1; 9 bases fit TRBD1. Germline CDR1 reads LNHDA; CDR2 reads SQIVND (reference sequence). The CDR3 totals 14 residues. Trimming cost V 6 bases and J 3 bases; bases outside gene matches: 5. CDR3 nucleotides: TGTGCCAGTAGCCACAGGGGGCGCGACACTGAAGCTTTCTTT. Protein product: CASSHRGRDTEAFF.

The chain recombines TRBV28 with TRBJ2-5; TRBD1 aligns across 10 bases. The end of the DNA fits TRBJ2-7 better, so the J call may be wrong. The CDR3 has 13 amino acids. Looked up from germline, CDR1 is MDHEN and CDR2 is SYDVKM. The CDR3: CASRGQGDNEQYF. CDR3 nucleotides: TGTGCCAGCCGCGGACAGGGGGACAACGAGCAGTACTTC.

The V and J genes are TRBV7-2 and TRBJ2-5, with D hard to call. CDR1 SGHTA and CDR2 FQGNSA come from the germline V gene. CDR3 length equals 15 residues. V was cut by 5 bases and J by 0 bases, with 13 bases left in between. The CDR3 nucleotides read TGTGCCAGCAGCGCGGTGGTTAAGGACCAAGAGACCCAGTACTTC. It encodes CASSAVVKDQETQYF.

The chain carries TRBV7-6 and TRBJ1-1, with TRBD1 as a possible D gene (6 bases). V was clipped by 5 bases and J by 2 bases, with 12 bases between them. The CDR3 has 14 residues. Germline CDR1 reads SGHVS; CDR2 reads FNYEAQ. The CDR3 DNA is TGTGCCAGCAGCGGGCCAGGGGCAAACACTGAAGCTTTCTTT. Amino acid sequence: CASSGPGANTEAFF.